The sequence of this TCR beta chain was determined in a study of preoperative IRX-2 immunotherapy in early breast cancer. The treatment denotes: preoperative locoregional IRX-2 cytokine immunotherapy. Samples came from a phase Ib trial of preoperative locoregional IRX-2 cytokine immunotherapy. Assay: immunoSEQ multiplex PCR; the TCRdb copy retains only in-frame clones and omits some. Among some 99,000 clones listed, approximately 90% were seen once. The CDR3 contains 13 residues. Germline lookup yields CDR1 MDHEN and CDR2 SYDVKM. V dropped 2 bases and J dropped 5 bases, with 9 bases sitting between them.

This receptor was identified in a human donor with breast cancer. Sequenced material: tumor tissue, taken after IRX-2 immunotherapy. The rearrangement uses TRBV28 and TRBJ1-2, with D perhaps TRBD1 (6 bases). The CDR3 DNA is TGTGCCAGCAGTTTAGAGGGGGGTTATGGCTACACCTTC. It translates to CASSLEGGYGYTF.